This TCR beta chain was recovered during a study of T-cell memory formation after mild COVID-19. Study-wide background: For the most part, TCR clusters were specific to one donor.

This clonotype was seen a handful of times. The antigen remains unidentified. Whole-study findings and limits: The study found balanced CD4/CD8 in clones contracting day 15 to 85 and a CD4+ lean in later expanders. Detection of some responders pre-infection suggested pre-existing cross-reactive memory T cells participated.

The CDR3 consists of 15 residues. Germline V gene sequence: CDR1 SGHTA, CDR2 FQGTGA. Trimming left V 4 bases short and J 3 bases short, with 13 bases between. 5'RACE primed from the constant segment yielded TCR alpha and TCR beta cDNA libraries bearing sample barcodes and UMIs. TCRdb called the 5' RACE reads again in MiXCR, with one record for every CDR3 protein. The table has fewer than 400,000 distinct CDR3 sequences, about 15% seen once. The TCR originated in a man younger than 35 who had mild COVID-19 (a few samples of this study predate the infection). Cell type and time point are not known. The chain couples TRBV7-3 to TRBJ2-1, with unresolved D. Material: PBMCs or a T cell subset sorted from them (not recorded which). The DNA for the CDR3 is TGTGCCAGCAGCTCCGAACGACGGATCTACAATGAGCAGTTCTTC. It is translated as CASSSERRIYNEQFF.